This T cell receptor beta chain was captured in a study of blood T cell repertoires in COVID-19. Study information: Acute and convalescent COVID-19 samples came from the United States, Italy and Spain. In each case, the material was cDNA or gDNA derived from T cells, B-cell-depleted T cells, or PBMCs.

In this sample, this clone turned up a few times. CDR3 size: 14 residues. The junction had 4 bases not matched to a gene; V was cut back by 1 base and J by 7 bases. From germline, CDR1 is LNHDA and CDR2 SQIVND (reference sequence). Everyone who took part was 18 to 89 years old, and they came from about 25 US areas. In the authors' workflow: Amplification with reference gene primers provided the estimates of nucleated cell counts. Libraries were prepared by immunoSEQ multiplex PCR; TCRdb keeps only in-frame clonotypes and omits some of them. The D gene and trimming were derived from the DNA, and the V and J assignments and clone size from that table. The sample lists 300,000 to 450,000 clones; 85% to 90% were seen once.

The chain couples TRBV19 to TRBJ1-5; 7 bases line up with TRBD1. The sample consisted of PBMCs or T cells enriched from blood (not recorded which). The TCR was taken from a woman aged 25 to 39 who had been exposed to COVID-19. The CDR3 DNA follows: TGTGCCAGTAGTATAGTTACAGGGGAGCAGCCCCAGCATTTT. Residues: CASSIVTGEQPQHF.